One T cell receptor (beta chain) is described in this entry. The CDR3 covers 14 residues. Trimming took 2 bases from V and 5 from J; bases not matched to a gene: 4. Germline V gene data show CDR1 as MNHEY and CDR2 as SVGEGT. The record originates from a study of control samples from healthy donors and cancer patients. Profiled with immunoSEQ multiplex PCR; TCRdb holds only in-frame clones, not every one. The table shows 150,000 to 200,000 clones, with around 88% occurring only once. This clonotype was obtained from a man between 18 and 29 years old in good health. The sample comprised blood. The chain joins TRBV6-2 or TRBV6-3 to TRBJ2-3; TRBD2 agrees at 7 bases. In DNA, the CDR3 is TGTGCCAGCAGTTACAGCGGGGATGAAGATACGCAGTATTTT. Protein sequence: CASSYSGDEDTQYF.